The rows below give T cell receptor beta chains drawn from one sample of a study of lymphopenia after photon versus proton radiotherapy. TCRdb keeps only in-frame clones here, not all; method: immunoSEQ multiplex PCR. The profile shows approximately 16,000 clones, 85% to 90% of them singletons. The sequences come from peripheral blood, collected from a patient treated with proton-based radiotherapy. The receptors derive from a man between 65 and 85 years old with pancreatic cancer. CDR3s leave out the opening cysteine and the closing phenylalanine or tryptophan.

v_gene,j_gene,CDR3aa
TRBV12-5,TRBJ2-6,ASGLRAAGANVLT
TRBV28,.,ASRLQGERTYEQY
TRBV5-6,TRBJ1-2,ASSLVSQVGYGYT
TRBV19,TRBJ1-1,ASSTGGNTEAF
TRBV2,TRBJ2-5,ASIPTRLETQY
TRBV27,TRBJ1-2,ASSLYGTELYGYT
TRBV7-6,TRBJ2-4,ASSLGALRGAKNIQY
TRBV19,TRBJ2-1,ASSPWGQGKMRNNEQF
TRBV21-1,TRBJ2-3,ASSVSTDTQY
TRBV6-1,TRBJ2-3,ASSDLSGGGTDTQY
TRBV11-2,TRBJ2-7,ASSIRLAEYYEQY
TRBV6-1,TRBJ1-4,ASKSGATNEKLF
TRBV7-9,TRBJ1-6,ASSNGQGFYNSPLH
TRBV11-1,TRBJ2-1,ASSPRVARAYNEQF
TRBV5-1,TRBJ1-2,ASSVDRSSYGYT
TRBV11-2,TRBJ1-1,ASSLVPGSNTEAF
TRBV7-8,TRBJ1-5,ASSDGEAGGYQPQH
TRBV4-1,TRBJ1-6,ASSQDLGQGQSPLH
TRBV11-2,TRBJ2-3,ASTRRGGGTDTQY
TRBV2,TRBJ2-1,ASRPTGETYNEQF
TRBV29-1,TRBJ2-5,SVKLAEETQY
TRBV9,TRBJ2-1,ASSEGQGVYYNEQF
TRBV7-2,TRBJ1-2,ASSDRESNYGYT
TRBV29-1,TRBJ2-3,SVRQTDTQY
TRBV5-1,TRBJ2-2,ASSLAGAGTGELF
TRBV2,TRBJ1-1,ASRRTANTEAF
TRBV2,TRBJ2-5,ASSEGFQETQY
TRBV6-6,TRBJ1-2,ASSLGRIFYGYT
TRBV5-4,TRBJ2-7,ASSTTRGIEQY
TRBV30,TRBJ2-7,AWRGDRGLGEQY
TRBV5-5,TRBJ1-2,ASSLRINYGYT
TRBV28,TRBJ1-1,ASSVLQGGNTEAF
TRBV5-1,TRBJ2-2,ASSSLGTGELF
TRBV11-2,TRBJ1-1,ASNTAGQGHTEAF
TRBV15,TRBJ2-5,ATSMGLAKTQY
TRBV9,TRBJ2-3,ASSVSGGAPTDTQY
TRBV6-1,TRBJ1-2,ASSELGGFANYGYT
TRBV7-2,TRBJ1-3,ASSLLLSGNTIY
TRBV6-6,TRBJ2-7,ASGSTYEQY
TRBV2,TRBJ1-5,ASRRDSPNQPQH
TRBV9,TRBJ1-3,ASSAGIQGTSGNTIY
TRBV27,TRBJ2-1,ASSSWVAGRNEQF
TRBV27,TRBJ2-7,ASSSSPGTGGRTDYYEQY
TRBV7-9,TRBJ1-1,ASSQAGTGNTEAF
TRBV10-3,TRBJ1-2,AIRADREANYGYT
TRBV27,TRBJ2-7,ASSSLAGGVGVYEQY
TRBV7-6,TRBJ2-7,ASSPRLATGYEQY
TRBV5-6,TRBJ1-2,ASRGLDGYT
TRBV5-6,TRBJ2-5,ASSFSMIVGAETQY
TRBV2,TRBJ1-1,ASSSLRQGPEAF
TRBV14,TRBJ2-5,ASSLTGGQETQY
TRBV6-1,TRBJ1-3,ASSEYPLRRSGNTIY
TRBV9,TRBJ1-1,ASSVAGEGEAF
TRBV10-2,TRBJ2-7,ASRTRDGSYEQY
TRBV5-1,TRBJ2-3,ASSLAGTSGSIDTQY
TRBV10-2,TRBJ1-1,ASRGTGGRLTEAF
TRBV6-5,TRBJ2-7,ASSYSGLARSYEQY
TRBV7-9,TRBJ2-1,ASSLVVGLAGENEQF